The sequence of this T cell receptor (beta chain) was determined in a study of metastatic and nonmetastatic thyroid tumors. On the study more broadly: The comparison covered peripheral blood and tumor or nodule tissue in malignant and benign thyroid patients. Study-wide findings and caveats: The study reportedly found significantly higher TCR beta diversity in malignant thyroid tumors than benign nodules, in blood and tumor.

How the authors handled the data: Clinicopathological groups supplied CDR3 differences that were used to build a distant-metastasis classifier for papillary thyroid cancer. TCRdb redid the clone calls on the PCR reads using MiXCR. The V and J calls were determined by TCRdb, not by the authors. The sample consists of 30,000 to 40,000 clones, approximately 19% of them appearing once. The CDR3 is 14 amino acids. CDR1 is MNHNS and CDR2 is SASEGT in the germline V gene. The V end was cut by 6 bases, the J end by 2 bases, with 12 bases between. This clone has a handful of counts. Its antigen is undetermined. The entire patient cohort was treatment-naive prior to thyroid surgery.

The rearrangement joins TRBV6-1 to TRBJ2-3; no reliable D call. The sample comprised blood. This sequence was found in a female donor with papillary thyroid cancer or a benign thyroid nodule (not recorded which). Some clones in this sample may be carry-over from other donors' samples. As DNA, the CDR3 is TGTGCCAGCAGACTCCCAAGCTCCACAGATACGCAGTATTTT. Its translation: CASRLPSSTDTQYF.